This TCR beta chain stems from a study of T cells in Graves' hyperthyroidism and ophthalmopathy. CDR3 length: 14 amino acids. Germline values: CDR1 KGHSH, CDR2 LQKENI. Trimming removed 3 bases at V and 1 base at J, with 10 bases between. Amplified TCR beta CDR3 regions derived from RNA transcripts. During a first-round RT-PCR of the TCR CDR3, the HTBI primer set was used. TCRdb independently ran MiXCR on the multiplex PCR reads; one entry per CDR3 protein. The profile covers around 340,000 distinct CDR3 sequences, with approximately 18% appearing a single time and about 49% taken by the ten largest. This clonotype was recorded many times.

The sequence was collected from a woman in her forties or fifties with Graves' hyperthyroidism. Sequences were obtained from blood. This rearrangement joins TRBV18 to TRBJ2-7; D possibly matches TRBD1 or TRBD2 (5 bases each). The CDR3 here is CASSPRDASYEQYF. The CDR3 DNA sequence: TGTGCCAGCTCACCCCGGGACGCTTCCTACGAGCAGTACTTC.